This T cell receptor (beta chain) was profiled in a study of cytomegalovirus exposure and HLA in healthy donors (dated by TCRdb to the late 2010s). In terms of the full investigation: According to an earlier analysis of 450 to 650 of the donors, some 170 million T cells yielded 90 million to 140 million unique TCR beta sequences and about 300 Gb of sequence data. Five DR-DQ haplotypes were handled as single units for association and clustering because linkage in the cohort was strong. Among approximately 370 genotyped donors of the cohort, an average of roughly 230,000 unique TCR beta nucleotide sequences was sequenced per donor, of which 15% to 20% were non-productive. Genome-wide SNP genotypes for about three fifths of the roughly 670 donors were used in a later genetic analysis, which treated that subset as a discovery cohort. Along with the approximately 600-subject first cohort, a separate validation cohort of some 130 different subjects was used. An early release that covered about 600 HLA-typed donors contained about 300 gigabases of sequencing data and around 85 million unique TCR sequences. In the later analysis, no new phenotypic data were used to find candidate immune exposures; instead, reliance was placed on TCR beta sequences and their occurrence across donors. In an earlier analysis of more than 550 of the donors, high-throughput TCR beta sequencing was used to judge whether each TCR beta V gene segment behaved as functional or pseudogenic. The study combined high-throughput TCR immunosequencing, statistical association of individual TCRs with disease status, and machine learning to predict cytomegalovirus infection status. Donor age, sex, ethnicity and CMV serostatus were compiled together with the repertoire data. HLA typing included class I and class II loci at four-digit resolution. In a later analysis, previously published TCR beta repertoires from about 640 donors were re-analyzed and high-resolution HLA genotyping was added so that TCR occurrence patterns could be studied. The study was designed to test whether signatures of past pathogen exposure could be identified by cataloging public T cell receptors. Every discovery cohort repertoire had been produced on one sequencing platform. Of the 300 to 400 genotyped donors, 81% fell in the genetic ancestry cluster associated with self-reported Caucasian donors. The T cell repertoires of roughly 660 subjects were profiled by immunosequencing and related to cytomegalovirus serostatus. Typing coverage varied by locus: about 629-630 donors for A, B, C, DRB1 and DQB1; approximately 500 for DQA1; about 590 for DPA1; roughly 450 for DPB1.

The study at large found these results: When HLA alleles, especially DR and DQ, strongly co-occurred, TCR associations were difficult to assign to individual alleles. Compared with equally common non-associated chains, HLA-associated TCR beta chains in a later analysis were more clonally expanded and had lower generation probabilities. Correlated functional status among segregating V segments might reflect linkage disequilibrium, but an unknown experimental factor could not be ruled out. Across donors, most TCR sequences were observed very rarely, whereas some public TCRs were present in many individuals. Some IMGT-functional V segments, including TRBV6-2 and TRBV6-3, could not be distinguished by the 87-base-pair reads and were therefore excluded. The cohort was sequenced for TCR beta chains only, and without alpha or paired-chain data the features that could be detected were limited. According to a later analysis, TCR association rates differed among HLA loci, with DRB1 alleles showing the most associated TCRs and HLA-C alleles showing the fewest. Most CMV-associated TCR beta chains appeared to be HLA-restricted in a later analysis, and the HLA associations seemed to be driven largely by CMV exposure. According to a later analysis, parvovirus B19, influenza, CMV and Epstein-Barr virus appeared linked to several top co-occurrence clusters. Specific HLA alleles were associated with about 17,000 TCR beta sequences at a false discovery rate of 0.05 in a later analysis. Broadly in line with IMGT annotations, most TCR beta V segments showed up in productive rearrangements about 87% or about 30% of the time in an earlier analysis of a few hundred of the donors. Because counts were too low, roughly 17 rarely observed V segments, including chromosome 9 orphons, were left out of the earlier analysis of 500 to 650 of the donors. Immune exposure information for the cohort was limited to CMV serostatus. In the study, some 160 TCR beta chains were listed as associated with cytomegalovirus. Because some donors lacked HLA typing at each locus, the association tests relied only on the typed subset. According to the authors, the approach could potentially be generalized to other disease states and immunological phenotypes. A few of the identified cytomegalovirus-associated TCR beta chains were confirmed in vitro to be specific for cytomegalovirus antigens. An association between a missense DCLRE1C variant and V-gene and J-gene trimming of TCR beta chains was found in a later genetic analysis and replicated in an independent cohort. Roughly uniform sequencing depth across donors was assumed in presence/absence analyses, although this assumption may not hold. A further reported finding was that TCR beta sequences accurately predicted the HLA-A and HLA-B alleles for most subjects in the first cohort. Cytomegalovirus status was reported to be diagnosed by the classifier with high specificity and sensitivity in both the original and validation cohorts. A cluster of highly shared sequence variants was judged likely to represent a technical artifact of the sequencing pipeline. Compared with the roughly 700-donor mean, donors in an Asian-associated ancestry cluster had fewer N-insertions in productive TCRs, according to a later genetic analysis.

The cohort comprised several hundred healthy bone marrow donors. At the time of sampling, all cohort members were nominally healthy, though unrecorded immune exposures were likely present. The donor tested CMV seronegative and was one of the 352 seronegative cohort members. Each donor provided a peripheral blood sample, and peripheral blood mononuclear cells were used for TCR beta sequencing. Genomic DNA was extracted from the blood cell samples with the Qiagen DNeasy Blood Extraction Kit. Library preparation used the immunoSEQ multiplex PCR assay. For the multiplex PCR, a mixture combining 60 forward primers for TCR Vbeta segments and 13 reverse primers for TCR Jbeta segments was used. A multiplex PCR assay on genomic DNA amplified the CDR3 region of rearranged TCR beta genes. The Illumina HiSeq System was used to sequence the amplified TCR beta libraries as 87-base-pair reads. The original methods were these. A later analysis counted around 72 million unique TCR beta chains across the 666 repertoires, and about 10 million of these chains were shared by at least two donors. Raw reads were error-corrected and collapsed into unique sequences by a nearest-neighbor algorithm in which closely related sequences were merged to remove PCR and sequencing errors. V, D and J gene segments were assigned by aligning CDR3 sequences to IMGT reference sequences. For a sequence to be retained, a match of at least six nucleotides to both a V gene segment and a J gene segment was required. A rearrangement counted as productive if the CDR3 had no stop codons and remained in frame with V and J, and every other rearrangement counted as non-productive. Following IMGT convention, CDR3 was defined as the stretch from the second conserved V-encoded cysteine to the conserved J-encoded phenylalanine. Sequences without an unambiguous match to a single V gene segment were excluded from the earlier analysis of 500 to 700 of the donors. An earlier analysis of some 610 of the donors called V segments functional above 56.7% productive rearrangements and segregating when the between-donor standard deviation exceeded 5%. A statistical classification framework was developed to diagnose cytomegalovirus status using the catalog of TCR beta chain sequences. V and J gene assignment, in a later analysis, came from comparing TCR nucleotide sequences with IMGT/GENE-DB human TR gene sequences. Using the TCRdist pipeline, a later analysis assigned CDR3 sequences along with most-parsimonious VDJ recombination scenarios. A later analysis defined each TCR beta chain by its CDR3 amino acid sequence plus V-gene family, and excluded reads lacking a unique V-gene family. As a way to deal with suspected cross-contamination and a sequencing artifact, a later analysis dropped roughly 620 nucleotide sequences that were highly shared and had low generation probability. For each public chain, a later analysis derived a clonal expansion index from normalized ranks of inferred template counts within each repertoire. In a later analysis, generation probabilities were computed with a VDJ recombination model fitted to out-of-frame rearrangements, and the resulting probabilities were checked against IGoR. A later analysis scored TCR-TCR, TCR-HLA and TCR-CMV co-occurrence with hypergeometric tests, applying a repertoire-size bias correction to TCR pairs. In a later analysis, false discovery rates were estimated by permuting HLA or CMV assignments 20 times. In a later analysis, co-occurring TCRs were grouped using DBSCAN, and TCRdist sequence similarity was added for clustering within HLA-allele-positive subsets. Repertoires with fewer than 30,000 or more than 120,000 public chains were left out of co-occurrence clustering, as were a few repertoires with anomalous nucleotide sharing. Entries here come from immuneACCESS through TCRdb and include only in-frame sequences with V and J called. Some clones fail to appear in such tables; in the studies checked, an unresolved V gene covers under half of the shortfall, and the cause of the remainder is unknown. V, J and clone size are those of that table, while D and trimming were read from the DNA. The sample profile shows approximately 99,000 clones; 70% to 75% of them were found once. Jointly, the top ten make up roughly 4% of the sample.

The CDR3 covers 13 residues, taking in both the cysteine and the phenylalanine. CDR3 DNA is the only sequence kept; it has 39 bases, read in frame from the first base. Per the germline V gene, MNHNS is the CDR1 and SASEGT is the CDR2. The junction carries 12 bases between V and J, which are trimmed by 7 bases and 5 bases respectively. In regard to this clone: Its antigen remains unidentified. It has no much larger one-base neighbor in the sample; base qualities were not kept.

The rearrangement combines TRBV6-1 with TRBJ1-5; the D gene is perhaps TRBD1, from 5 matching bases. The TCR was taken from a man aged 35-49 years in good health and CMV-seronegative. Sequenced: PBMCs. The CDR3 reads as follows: CASTGRADQPQHF. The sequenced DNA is TGTGCCAGCACGGGCAGGGCGGATCAGCCCCAGCATTTT.